This T cell receptor (beta chain) was recovered during a study of blood T cell repertoires in COVID-19. Study-wide context: Italy, Spain and the United States were the sources of the convalescent and acute COVID-19 samples. T cells, B-cell-depleted T cells, or PBMCs provided the cDNA or gDNA that served as material.

Here immunoSEQ multiplex PCR was the method, and the copy in TCRdb shows in-frame clones only, minus some. The sample yields approximately 410,000 clones, roughly 89% seen once. The CDR3 sequence is 18 residues long. CDR1 and CDR2 (germline): SGHAT, FQNNGV. V was pared by 5 bases and J by 0 bases, with 5 bases of the junction left unmatched. This clonotype was obtained from a woman in her 30s with active or convalescent COVID-19. The sequencing sample was made of peripheral blood. This chain joins TRBV11-2 and TRBJ2-1; TRBD2 aligns across 15 bases. The CDR3 spells CASSVGTSGRYSYNEQFF. For the CDR3, the DNA is TGTGCCAGCAGCGTGGGGACTAGCGGGAGGTACTCCTACAATGAGCAGTTCTTC.